Listed below are T cell receptor beta chains from one sample, sequenced in a study of T cell responses to AZD1222 COVID-19 vaccine. The protocol was immunoSEQ multiplex PCR, while the TCRdb copy is restricted to in-frame clones and leaves out a portion. The sample includes over 95,000 clones, roughly nine tenths of them seen just once. The source material was peripheral blood, sampled on day 0 of AZD1222 vaccination. These receptors all stem from an adult in good health. Each CDR3 is given with its conserved first and last residue.

v_call	j_call	cdr3_aa
TRBV10-3	TRBJ2-3	CAISEVLGTDTQYF
TRBV11-2	TRBJ2-7	CASSTLQGSSYEQYF
TRBV3-1/TRBV3-2	TRBJ2-2	CASRPGLAYIGELFF
TRBV4-1	TRBJ1-6	CASSLYPDRDRANSPLHF
TRBV5-1	TRBJ1-1	CASRYATNTEAFF
TRBV6-5	TRBJ2-7	CASSLDRGLYEQYF
TRBV14	TRBJ2-7	CASSHQGLNEQYF
TRBV4-1	TRBJ2-2	CASSLTQENTGELFF
TRBV7-3	TRBJ2-1	CASSAQGHVNNEQFF
TRBV4-1	TRBJ2-3	CASSQDMGSTDTQYF
TRBV4-3	TRBJ1-6	CASSQEARTTYNSPLHF
TRBV6-5	TRBJ1-3	CASRARPEGNTIYF
TRBV3-1/TRBV3-2	TRBJ1-5	CASSQDAGGRNQPQHF
TRBV3-1/TRBV3-2	TRBJ2-1	CASSPPFGGAFYNEQFF
TRBV6-2/TRBV6-3	TRBJ1-2	CASSYTDLRAGYGYTF
TRBV5-4	TRBJ1-1	CASSLDNTEAFF
TRBV7-9	TRBJ2-1	CASSFYINNEQFF
TRBV5-1	TRBJ1-3	CASTELQGTGNTIYF
TRBV12-3/TRBV12-4	TRBJ1-1	CASSLTRVAAFF
TRBV7-8	TRBJ1-5	CASSTILGGQPQHF
TRBV25-1	TRBJ2-2	CASSTPGTARTGELFF
TRBV18	TRBJ1-3	CASSPTRGDSGNTIYF
TRBV28	TRBJ1-3	CASSPPGSGNTIYF
TRBV6-5	TRBJ2-2	CASKEGAIHRGELFF
TRBV6-5	TRBJ1-5	CASSVGFSNQPQHF
TRBV12-3/TRBV12-4	TRBJ2-1	CASTSYNEQFF
TRBV30	TRBJ1-2	CALDPGQGESYGYTF
TRBV2	TRBJ1-2	CASRPGTGYGYTF
TRBV21-1	TRBJ2-6	CASSTPGTASGANVLTF
TRBV28	TRBJ2-1	CASSLPEDVEQFF
TRBV18	TRBJ1-4	CASQQRRVEENEKLFF
TRBV5-1	TRBJ2-5	CASRFTPGRQETQYF
TRBV7-8	TRBJ1-6	CASSSGQGHNSPLHF